The present T cell receptor (beta chain) was sequenced within a study of T cell responses to AZD1222 COVID-19 vaccine. The V and J ends lost 2 bases and 3 bases respectively, with 5 bases between them. This CDR3 is 13 amino acids long. Assay: immunoSEQ multiplex PCR; the TCRdb copy retains only in-frame clones and omits some. The repertoire holds more than 100,000 clones, with roughly 84% as singletons. The material was peripheral blood, obtained on day 0 of AZD1222 vaccination. V and J are TRBV12-3 or TRBV12-4 and TRBJ1-5; no firm D call. The sequence came from an adult in good health. The CDR3 reads CASSLTNNQPQHF. The CDR3, as DNA: TGTGCCAGCAGTTTAACAAACAATCAGCCCCAGCATTTT.